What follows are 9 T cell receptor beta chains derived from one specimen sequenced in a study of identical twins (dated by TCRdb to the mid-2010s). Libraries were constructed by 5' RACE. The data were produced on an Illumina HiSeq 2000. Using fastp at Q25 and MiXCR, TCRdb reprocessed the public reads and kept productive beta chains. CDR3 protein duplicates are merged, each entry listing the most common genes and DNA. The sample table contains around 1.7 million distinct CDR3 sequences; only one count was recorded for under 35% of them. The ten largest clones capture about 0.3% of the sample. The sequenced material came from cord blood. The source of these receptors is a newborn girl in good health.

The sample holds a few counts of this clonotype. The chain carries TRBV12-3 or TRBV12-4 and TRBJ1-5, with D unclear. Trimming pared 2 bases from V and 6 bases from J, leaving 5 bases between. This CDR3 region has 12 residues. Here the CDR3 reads CASSLTRQPQHF. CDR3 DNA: TGTGCCAGCAGTTTAACGCGTCAGCCCCAGCATTTT.

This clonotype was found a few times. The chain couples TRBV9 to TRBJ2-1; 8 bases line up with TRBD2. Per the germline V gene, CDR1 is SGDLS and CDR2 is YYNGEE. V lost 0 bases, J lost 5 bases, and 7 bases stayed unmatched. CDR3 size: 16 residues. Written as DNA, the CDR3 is TGTGCCAGCAGCGTAGGACCGGGGGGGCCGAACAATGAGCAGTTCTTC. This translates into CASSVGPGGPNNEQFF.

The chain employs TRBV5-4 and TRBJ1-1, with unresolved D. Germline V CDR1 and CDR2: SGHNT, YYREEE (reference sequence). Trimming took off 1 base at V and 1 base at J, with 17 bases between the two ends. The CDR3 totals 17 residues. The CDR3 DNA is TGTGCCAGCAGCTTGACGGGTATGGTGGCGGCGAACACTGAAGCTTTCTTT. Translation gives CASSLTGMVAANTEAFF.

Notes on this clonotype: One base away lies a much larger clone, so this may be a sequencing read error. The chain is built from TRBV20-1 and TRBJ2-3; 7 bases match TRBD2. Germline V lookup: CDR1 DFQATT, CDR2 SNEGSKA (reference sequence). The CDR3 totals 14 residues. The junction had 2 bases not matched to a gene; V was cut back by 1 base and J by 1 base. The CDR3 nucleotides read TGCAGTGCTAGAGGGACTAGGGGCACAGATACGCAGTATTTT. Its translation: CSARGTRGTDTQYF.

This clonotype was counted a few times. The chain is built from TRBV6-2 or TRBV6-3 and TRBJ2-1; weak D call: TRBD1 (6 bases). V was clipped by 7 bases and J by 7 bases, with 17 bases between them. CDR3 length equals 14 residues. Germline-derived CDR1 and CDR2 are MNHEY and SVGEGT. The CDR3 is CASNRPGHRNEQFF. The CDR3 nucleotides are TGTGCCAGCAATCGTCCGGGACACCGGAATGAGCAGTTCTTC.

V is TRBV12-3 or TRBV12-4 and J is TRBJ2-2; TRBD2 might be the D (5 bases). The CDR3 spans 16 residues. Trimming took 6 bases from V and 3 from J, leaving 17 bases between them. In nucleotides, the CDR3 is TGTGCCAGCAGCTCCTTGGGAACGAGGGACACCGGGGAGCTGTTTTTT. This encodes CASSSLGTRDTGELFF.

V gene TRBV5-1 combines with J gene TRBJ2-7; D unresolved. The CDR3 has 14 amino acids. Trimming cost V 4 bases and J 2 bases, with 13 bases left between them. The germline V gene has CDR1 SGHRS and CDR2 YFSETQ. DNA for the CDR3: TGCGCCAGCAGCCCGTCTTCCCCTACCTACGAGCAGTACTTC. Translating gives CASSPSSPTYEQYF.

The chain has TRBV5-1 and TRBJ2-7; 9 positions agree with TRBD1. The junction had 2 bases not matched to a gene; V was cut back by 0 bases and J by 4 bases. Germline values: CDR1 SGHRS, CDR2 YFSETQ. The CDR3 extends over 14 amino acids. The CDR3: CASSLEGTGYEQYF. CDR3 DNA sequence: TGCGCCAGCAGCTTGGAGGGGACAGGGTACGAGCAGTACTTC.

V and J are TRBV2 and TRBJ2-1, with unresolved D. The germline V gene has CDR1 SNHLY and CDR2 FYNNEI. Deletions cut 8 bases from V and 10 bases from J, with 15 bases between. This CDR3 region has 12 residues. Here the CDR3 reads CASGNRVVEQFF. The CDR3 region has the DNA TGTGCCAGCGGCAATAGGGTGGTAGAGCAGTTCTTC.